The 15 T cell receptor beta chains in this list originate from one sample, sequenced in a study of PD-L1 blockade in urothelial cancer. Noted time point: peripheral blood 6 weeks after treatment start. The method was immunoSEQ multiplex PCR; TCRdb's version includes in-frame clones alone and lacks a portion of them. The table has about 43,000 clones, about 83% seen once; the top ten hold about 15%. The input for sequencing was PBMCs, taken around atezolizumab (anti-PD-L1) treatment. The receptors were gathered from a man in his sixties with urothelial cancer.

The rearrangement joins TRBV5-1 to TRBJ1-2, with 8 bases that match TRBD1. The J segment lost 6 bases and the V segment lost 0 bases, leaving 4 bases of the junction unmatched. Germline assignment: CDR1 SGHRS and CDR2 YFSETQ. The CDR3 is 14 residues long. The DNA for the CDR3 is TGCGCCAGCAGCTTGGCGGACAGGGATCATGGCTACACCTTC. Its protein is CASSLADRDHGYTF.

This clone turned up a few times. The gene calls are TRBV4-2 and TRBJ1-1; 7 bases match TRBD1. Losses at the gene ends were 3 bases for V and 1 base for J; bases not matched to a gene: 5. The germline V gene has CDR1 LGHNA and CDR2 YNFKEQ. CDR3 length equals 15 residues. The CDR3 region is CASSQKTGSNTEAFF. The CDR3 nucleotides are TGTGCCAGCAGCCAGAAGACAGGGTCGAACACTGAAGCTTTCTTT.

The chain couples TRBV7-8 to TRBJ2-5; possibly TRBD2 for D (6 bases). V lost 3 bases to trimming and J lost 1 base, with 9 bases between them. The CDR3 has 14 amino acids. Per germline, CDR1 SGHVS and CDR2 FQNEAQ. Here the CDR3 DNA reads TGTGCCAGCAGCTTTGAGCGGGTCCAAGAGACCCAGTACTTC. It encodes CASSFERVQETQYF. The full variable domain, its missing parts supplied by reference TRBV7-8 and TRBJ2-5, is GAGVSQSPRYKVAKRGQDVALRCDPISGHVSLFWYQQALGQGPEFLTYFQNEAQLDKSGLPSDRFFAERPEGSVSTLKIQRTQQEDSAVYLCASSFERVQETQYFGPGTRLLVL.

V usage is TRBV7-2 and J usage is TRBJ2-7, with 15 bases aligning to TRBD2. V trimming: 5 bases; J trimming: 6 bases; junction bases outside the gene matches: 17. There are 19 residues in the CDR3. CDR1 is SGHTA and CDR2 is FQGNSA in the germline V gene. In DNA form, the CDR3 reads TGTGCCAGCAGCCAAAACCCCGCCGGGACTAGCGGGGGGCCCATCGAGCAGTACTTC. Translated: CASSQNPAGTSGGPIEQYF.

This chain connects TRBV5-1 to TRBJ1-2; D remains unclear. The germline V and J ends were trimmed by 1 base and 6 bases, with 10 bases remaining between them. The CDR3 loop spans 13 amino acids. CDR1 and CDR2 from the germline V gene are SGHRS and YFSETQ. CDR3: CASSLWSGDGYTF. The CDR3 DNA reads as TGCGCCAGCAGCTTGTGGTCCGGGGATGGCTACACCTTC.

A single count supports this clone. The DNA for the CDR3 is TGTGCCACCAGCAGAGACTGGGGGGACCCCCTACGGGAGACCCAGTACTTC. This codes for CATSRDWGDPLRETQYF. The genes are TRBV15 and TRBJ2-5; weak D call: TRBD2 (6 bases). Trimming took off 0 bases at V and 5 bases at J, with 19 bases between the two ends. Germline V gives CDR1 LNHNV, CDR2 YYDKDF (reference sequence). CDR3 length equals 17 residues. Supplemented by reference TRBV15 and TRBJ2-5, the full variable domain reads DAMVIQNPRYQVTQFGKPVTLSCSQTLNHNVMYWYQQKSSQAPKLLFHYYDKDFNNEADTPDNFQSRRPNTSFCFLDIRSPGLGDTAMYLCATSRDWGDPLRETQYFGPGTRLLVL.

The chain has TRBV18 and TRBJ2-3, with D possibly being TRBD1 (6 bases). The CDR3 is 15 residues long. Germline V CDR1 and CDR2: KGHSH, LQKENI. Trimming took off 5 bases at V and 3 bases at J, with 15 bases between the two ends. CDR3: CASSSATGLTDTQYF. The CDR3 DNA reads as TGTGCCAGCTCATCGGCAACAGGGTTAACAGATACGCAGTATTTT.

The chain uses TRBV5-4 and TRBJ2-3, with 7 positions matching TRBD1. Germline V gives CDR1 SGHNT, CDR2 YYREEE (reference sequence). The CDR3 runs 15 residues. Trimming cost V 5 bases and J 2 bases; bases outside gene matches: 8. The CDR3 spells CASSPGGPNTDTQYF. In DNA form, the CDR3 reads TGTGCCAGCAGTCCAGGGGGACCGAACACAGATACGCAGTATTTT.

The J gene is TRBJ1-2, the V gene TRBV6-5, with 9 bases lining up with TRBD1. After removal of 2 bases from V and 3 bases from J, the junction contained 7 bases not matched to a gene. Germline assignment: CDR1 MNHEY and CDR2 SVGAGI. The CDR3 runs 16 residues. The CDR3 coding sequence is TGTGCCAGCAGTTACATCGGGACAGGGAAGTACTATGGCTACACCTTC. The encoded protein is CASSYIGTGKYYGYTF.

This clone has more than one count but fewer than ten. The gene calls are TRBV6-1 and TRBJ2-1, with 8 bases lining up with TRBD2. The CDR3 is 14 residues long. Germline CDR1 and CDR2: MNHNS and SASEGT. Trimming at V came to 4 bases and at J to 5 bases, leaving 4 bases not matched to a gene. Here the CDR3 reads CASSVAGGDNEQFF. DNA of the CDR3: TGTGCCAGCAGTGTGGCGGGGGGCGACAATGAGCAGTTCTTC.

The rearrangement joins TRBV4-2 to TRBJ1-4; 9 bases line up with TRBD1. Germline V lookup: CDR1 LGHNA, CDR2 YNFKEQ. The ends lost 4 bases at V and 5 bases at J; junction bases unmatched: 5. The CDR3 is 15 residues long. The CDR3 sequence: CASSPNRGQNEKLFF. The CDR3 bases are TGTGCCAGCAGCCCTAACAGGGGGCAGAATGAAAAACTGTTTTTT.

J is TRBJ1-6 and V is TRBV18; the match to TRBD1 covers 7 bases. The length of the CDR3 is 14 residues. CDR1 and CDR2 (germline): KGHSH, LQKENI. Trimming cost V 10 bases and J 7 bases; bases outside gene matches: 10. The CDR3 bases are TGTGCCACCCAATCCGGGACAGAGAATTCACCCCTCCACTTT. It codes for CATQSGTENSPLHF.

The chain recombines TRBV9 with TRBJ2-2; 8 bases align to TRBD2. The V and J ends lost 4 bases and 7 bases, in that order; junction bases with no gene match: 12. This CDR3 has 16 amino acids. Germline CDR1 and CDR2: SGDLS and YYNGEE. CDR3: CASSPPRSGGVGELFF. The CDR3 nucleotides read TGTGCCAGCAGCCCCCCGCGCAGCGGGGGAGTCGGGGAGCTGTTTTTT. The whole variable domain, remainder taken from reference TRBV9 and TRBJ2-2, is DSGVTQTPKHLITATGQRVTLRCSPRSGDLSVYWYQQSLDQGLQFLIQYYNGEERAKGNILERFSAQQFPDLHSELNLSSLELGDSALYFCASSPPRSGGVGELFFGEGSRLTVL.

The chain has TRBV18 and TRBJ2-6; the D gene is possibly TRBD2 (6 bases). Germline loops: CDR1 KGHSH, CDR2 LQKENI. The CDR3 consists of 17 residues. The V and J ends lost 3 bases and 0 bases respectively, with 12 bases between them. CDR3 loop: CASSPRTGASGANVLTF. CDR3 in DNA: TGTGCCAGCTCACCGAGGACGGGAGCCTCTGGGGCCAACGTCCTGACTTTC.

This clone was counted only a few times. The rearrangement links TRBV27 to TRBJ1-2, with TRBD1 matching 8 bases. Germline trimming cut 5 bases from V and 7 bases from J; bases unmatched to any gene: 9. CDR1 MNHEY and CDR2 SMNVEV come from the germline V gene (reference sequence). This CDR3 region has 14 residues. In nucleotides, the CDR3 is TGTGCCAGCAGTCTCGACAGGGGCGTCGCTGGCTACACCTTC. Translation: CASSLDRGVAGYTF.